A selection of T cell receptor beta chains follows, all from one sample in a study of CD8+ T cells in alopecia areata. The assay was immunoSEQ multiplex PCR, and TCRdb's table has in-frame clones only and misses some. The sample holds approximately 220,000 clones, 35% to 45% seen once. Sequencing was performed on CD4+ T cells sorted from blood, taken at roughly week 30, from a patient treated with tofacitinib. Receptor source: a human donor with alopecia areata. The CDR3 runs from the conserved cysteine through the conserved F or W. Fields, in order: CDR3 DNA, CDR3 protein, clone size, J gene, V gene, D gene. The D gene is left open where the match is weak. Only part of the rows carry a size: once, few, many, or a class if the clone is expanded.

DNA: TGTGCCAGCAGCAGGGTGTATTCACCCCTCCACTTT
CDR3: CASSRVYSPLHF
size: .
J: TRBJ1-6
V: TRBV6-5
D: .

DNA: TGTGCCGTACAGGGTCGGGGCGAAGCTTTCTTT
CDR3: CAVQGRGEAFF
size: .
J: TRBJ1-1
V: TRBV2
D: .

DNA: TGTGCCAGCAGCGTAGGCACAGATACGCAGTATTTT
CDR3: CASSVGTDTQYF
size: .
J: TRBJ2-3
V: TRBV7-3
D: .

DNA: TGTGCCAGCAGCGCTACAGGGGGCTATAGCTATGGCTACACCTTC
CDR3: CASSATGGYSYGYTF
size: .
J: TRBJ1-2
V: TRBV7-3
D: TRBD1

DNA: TGTGCCAGCAGCGTACTAGCGGGAGTCACGCGGGAGCAGTTCTTC
CDR3: CASSVLAGVTREQFF
size: .
J: TRBJ2-1
V: TRBV9
D: TRBD2

DNA: TGTGCCTGGACAGGGGAAGGTCGGGTGAGAGGCTACACCTTC
CDR3: CAWTGEGRVRGYTF
size: .
J: TRBJ1-2
V: TRBV30
D: .

DNA: TGTGCCAGCAGCTTAGGCGATAGCGGGGCCCTCGGGGAGCTGTTTTTT
CDR3: CASSLGDSGALGELFF
size: few
J: TRBJ2-2
V: TRBV13
D: TRBD2

DNA: TGTGCCAGCAGTTACTCGTGGGACAGGGAAGCTTTCTTT
CDR3: CASSYSWDREAFF
size: .
J: TRBJ1-1
V: TRBV6-5
D: TRBD1

DNA: TGCGCCAGCAGCTTGACTGGGACAGCCAATTCACCCCTCCACTTT
CDR3: CASSLTGTANSPLHF
size: .
J: TRBJ1-6
V: TRBV5-1
D: TRBD1

DNA: TGTGCCAGCAGCGTAGGAGGCCTCGGACAGGGAAGCTATGGCTACACCTTC
CDR3: CASSVGGLGQGSYGYTF
size: few
J: TRBJ1-2
V: TRBV9
D: TRBD1

DNA: TGTGCCAGCAGTGAGGTTGGACTAGCGGCCGATTACGAGCAGTACTTC
CDR3: CASSEVGLAADYEQYF
size: .
J: TRBJ2-7
V: TRBV2
D: TRBD2

DNA: TGCGCCAGCAGCTTGGAGGGACAGGTCTCCTACGAGCAGTACTTC
CDR3: CASSLEGQVSYEQYF
size: .
J: TRBJ2-7
V: TRBV5-1
D: TRBD1

DNA: TGTGCCAGCAGCGACAACGGACTAGCGGGGGGATCAACGGATACGCAGTATTTT
CDR3: CASSDNGLAGGSTDTQYF
size: few
J: TRBJ2-3
V: TRBV11-2
D: TRBD2

DNA: TGTGCCAGCAGCGCGGGACACTTCTATGGCTACACCTTC
CDR3: CASSAGHFYGYTF
size: .
J: TRBJ1-2
V: TRBV7-2
D: .

DNA: TGTGCCAGCATGCGGACCAGGGATTACAATGAGCAGTTCTTC
CDR3: CASMRTRDYNEQFF
size: .
J: TRBJ2-1
V: TRBV27
D: .